This T cell receptor beta chain derives from a study of T cells after yellow fever vaccination. This CDR3 has 14 amino acids. CDR1 and CDR2 (germline): KGHDR, SFDVKD. MiXCR was run by TCRdb on the 5' RACE reads, yielding one entry per CDR3 protein. The repertoire has hundreds of thousands of distinct CDR3 sequences, roughly an eighth of them found once; the top ten carry about 15%. The genes are TRBV24-1 and TRBJ1-5; perhaps TRBD1 as D (7 bases). The J call may be in error: the DNA end matches TRBJ2-3 better. This sequence was found in a man aged 25 to 40 who received the YFV17D yellow fever vaccine. Sequencing used PBMCs, obtained on the day of the yellow fever booster vaccination. The CDR3 here is CATGQVPVRGPQYF. In DNA form, the CDR3 reads TGTGCCACCGGACAGGTACCAGTCCGGGGGCCCCAGTATTTT.